These 19 T cell receptor beta chains originate from one sample sequenced in a study of tumor-infiltrating lymphocytes in primary liver carcinoma. The study co-extracted DNA and RNA from approximately 20-30 mg of unsorted bulk tissue. With a constant-region primer, TCR beta cDNA was made from around 520 ng of total RNA. Employing slightly modified ARM-PCR, three nested multiplex PCR rounds were run, and these gave rise to the TCR beta libraries. Investigators reported that the first two PCR rounds, at around 9 cycles each, used TRBV1-TRBV30 forward primers with a C-beta reverse primer. MiXCR, applied by TCRdb to the multiplex PCR reads, yields one record per CDR3 protein. Among 75,000 to 80,000 distinct CDR3 sequences, approximately 70% were seen once, and the ten largest hold approximately 26%. Sequencing used tumor-adjacent normal liver tissue. These receptor sequences come from a man aged 35 to 55 with primary liver carcinoma and hepatitis B virus infection.

Note on this clonotype: Germline is not matched at one junction end, which may reflect a read error. The J gene is TRBJ2-2, the V gene TRBV29-1, with D maybe TRBD1 (7 bases). CDR3 length equals 14 residues. Germline values: CDR1 SQVTM, CDR2 ANQGSEA. The CDR3 DNA reads TGCAGCGTAGCCACCCAGGGGGGCACCGGGGAGCTGATTTTT. Translation: CSVATQGGTGELIF.

In this sample, this clonotype is medium-sized. The chain couples TRBV11-2 to TRBJ2-7; 9 bases agree with TRBD2. V shed 6 bases, J shed 0 bases, and the junction held 12 bases outside the gene matches. The CDR3 runs 17 residues. Germline-derived CDR1 and CDR2 are SGHAT and FQNNGV. CDR3 nucleotide sequence: TGTGCCAGCAGTTTCGGGACTAGCATCTCGAGCTCCTACGAGCAGTACTTC. Its translation: CASSFGTSISSSYEQYF.

This clonotype was detected once. Its ends do not fully match the called genes, so a read error is possible. The chain is built from TRBV11-1 and TRBJ1-2, with 9 bases lining up with TRBD1. This CDR3 has 15 residues. The germline V gene has CDR1 SGHAT and CDR2 FQDESV (reference sequence). This CDR3 is CTTSFRTGADCGYTF. The CDR3 region has the DNA TGTACCACCAGCTTTCGGACAGGGGCGGACTGTGGCTATACCTTC.

As for this clonotype: One end of the junction fails to match germline, which may point to a read error. CDR3: CAGSSTGLAGAVNNEQFF. The CDR3 region has the DNA TGCGCCGGCAGCTCTACCGGACTAGCGGGAGCGGTGAACAATGAGCAATTCTTC. The V and J genes are TRBV5-1 and TRBJ2-1, with TRBD2 matching over 13 bases. Germline-derived CDR1 and CDR2 are SGHRS and YFSETQ. The CDR3 length is 18 residues.

Of note for this clonotype: Germline and junction disagree at one end, which may indicate a read error. V gene TRBV13 combines with J gene TRBJ2-2, with D perhaps given as TRBD1 or TRBD2 (5 bases each). This CDR3 comprises 15 residues. CDR1 and CDR2 from the germline V gene are PRHDT and FYEKMQ (reference sequence). The CDR3 protein is CASTFNQFGTRELSF. CDR3 nucleotide sequence: TGTGCCAGCACCTTCAACCAGTTTGGCACCAGGGAGCTGTCTTTT.

This clonotype was detected many times. This rearrangement joins TRBV6-5 to TRBJ2-5; D gene uncertain. V was clipped by 2 bases and J by 2 bases, with 12 bases between them. The CDR3 is 15 amino acids. Germline V gene data show CDR1 as MNHEY and CDR2 as SVGAGI. CDR3 in amino acids: CASSYSWDAQETQYF. Here the CDR3 DNA reads TGTGCCAGCAGTTACAGCTGGGATGCACAAGAGACCCAGTACTTC.

About this clonotype itself: Compared with germline, one end of the junction differs, possibly owing to a read error. The gene calls are TRBV5-6 and TRBJ2-3, with TRBD1 matching 7 bases. The CDR3 runs to 16 residues. CDR1 SGHDT and CDR2 YYEEEE come from the germline V gene. CDR3 sequence (DNA): TGTGCCAGCAGCTACCGGGACAGACCATACACAGGTACGCAGTATTTT. The encoded protein is CASSYRDRPYTGTQYF.

Of note for this clonotype: The conserved phenylalanine or tryptophan is not found at the CDR3 terminus, so this likely reflects a read error. V is TRBV11-2 and J is TRBJ2-7; D may be TRBD1 (6 bases). Germline assignment: CDR1 SGHAT and CDR2 FQNNGV. CDR3 length: 13 amino acids. In nucleotides, the CDR3 is TGTGCTAGCAGCTTAGATTCAGGGGACGAGCAGTACCTC. Translated: CASSLDSGDEQYL.

As to this clonotype: This may come from a read error, since a much larger clone is one base off. The chain links TRBV12-3 or TRBV12-4 to TRBJ2-3, with D perhaps TRBD1 (6 bases). The CDR3 is made up of 16 amino acids. Trimming removed 1 base at V and 0 bases at J, with 11 bases between. CDR3 sequence: CASSLDRQESTDTQYF. CDR3 DNA sequence: TGTGCCAGCAGTTTAGACAGACAGGAAAGCACAGATACGCAGTATTTT.

This clonotype showed up just a few times. The chain employs TRBV29-1 and TRBJ2-7; 11 positions agree with TRBD2. The CDR3 contains 15 residues. The ends lost 8 bases at V and 1 base at J; junction bases unmatched: 10. Germline CDR1 SQVTM, CDR2 ANQGSEA. CDR3 DNA: TGCAGCATACACGGGACTAGCGGAGAGTCCTACGAGCAGTACTTC. As protein: CSIHGTSGESYEQYF.

A remark on this clonotype: The junction and the germline gene differ at one end; a read error may be behind it. This chain uses TRBV10-3 with TRBJ2-7; D is undetermined. Germline V gives CDR1 ENHRY, CDR2 SYGVKD. This CDR3 is built from 14 residues. As DNA, the CDR3 is TGTTCCATCAGCATGATTCGGAGCTCCTACGAGCAGTACTTC. Translation: CSISMIRSSYEQYF.

This clonotype occurred once. This chain connects TRBV4-2 to TRBJ2-6; D tentatively reads TRBD1 or TRBD2 (5 bases each). This CDR3 region has 15 residues. Trimming removed 6 bases from V and 2 bases from J, with 11 bases in between. CDR1 LGHNA and CDR2 YNFKEQ come from the germline V gene. As DNA, the CDR3 is TGTGCCAGCAGATCCGGGACGGCTGGGGCCAACGTCCTGACTTTC. As protein: CASRSGTAGANVLTF.

This clonotype is a singleton in its sample. Mismatch with germline at one junction end may stem from a read error. The chain uses TRBV6-2 or TRBV6-3 and TRBJ2-7, with 9 positions matching TRBD2. There are 15 residues in the CDR3. CDR1 is MNHEY and CDR2 is SVGEGT in the germline V gene. This CDR3 is CASSPLAGRRYEQHF. The CDR3 DNA is TGTGCTAGCAGTCCCCTAGCGGGAAGAAGGTACGAGCAGCACTTC.

This clonotype was recorded only once. A much larger clonotype is one base distant, so this may be a read error. V and J are TRBV28 and TRBJ2-4, with D possibly matching TRBD1 (6 bases). Germline CDR1 and CDR2: MDHEN and SYDVKM. The CDR3 has 17 residues. Here the CDR3 DNA reads TGTGCCAGCAATCCATCACCCGGACAGAGAGATAAAAACATTCGGTACTTC. Protein: CASNPSPGQRDKNIRYF. The variable domain in full, completed from reference TRBV28 and TRBJ2-4, reads DVKVTQSSRYLVKRTGEKVFLECVQDMDHENMFWYRQDPGLGLRLIYFSYDVKMKEKGDIPEGYSVSREKKERFSLILESASTNQTSMYLCASNPSPGQRDKNIRYFGAGTRLSVL.

Comments on this clonotype: Lacking the conserved final phenylalanine or tryptophan, this CDR3 likely reflects a read error. The chain has TRBV29-1 and TRBJ2-5; 11 nucleotides line up with TRBD1. Germline V CDR1 and CDR2: SQVTM, ANQGSEA. This CDR3 has 15 amino acids. Trimming at V came to 2 bases and at J to 4 bases, leaving 6 bases not matched to a gene. The CDR3 sequence is CSVETDRGRAETQYL. The DNA for the CDR3 is TGCAGCGTTGAAACGGACAGGGGGCGAGCAGAGACCCAGTACCTC.

On this clonotype: Here the CDR3 omits its conserved ending phenylalanine or tryptophan, so a read error is the likely source. The DNA is left out, because the CDR3 cannot be placed on it with certainty; the CDR3 is given as TCRdb lists it. The rearrangement joins TRBV7-9 to TRBJ2-7. Germline V gene lookup returns CDR1 SEHNR and CDR2 FQNEAQ (reference sequence). The CDR3 length is 14 residues, termini included. The CDR3 is CASSLGSSLGELYS.

Concerning this clonotype itself: An end of the junction does not agree with germline; a read error may underlie this. The genes are TRBV29-1 and TRBJ2-1; no firm D call. The CDR3 spans 14 residues. In germline, CDR1 is SQVTM, CDR2 ANQGSEA. DNA of the CDR3: TGCAGCGTTGGATGGACGGGCCAGCCCAATGAGCAGTTCTTT. Translated: CSVGWTGQPNEQFF.

This clonotype was counted a few times. As DNA, the CDR3 is TGTGCCAGCAGCGAACAGGGGGCAGGTACACAGTATTTT. It encodes CASSEQGAGTQYF. V is TRBV11-2 and J is TRBJ2-3; 9 bases agree with TRBD1. The V gene end was trimmed by 5 bases and the J gene end by 12 bases; junction bases not matched to a gene: 9. The germline gives CDR1 SGHAT, CDR2 FQNNGV. The CDR3 runs 13 residues.

Note on this clonotype: The junction departs from germline at one end; a sequencing error may be responsible. This CDR3 reads CNVKYTEGADTQYF. In nucleotides, the CDR3 is TGCAACGTTAAGTACACGGAGGGCGCAGATACACAGTATTTT. The J gene is TRBJ2-3, the V gene TRBV29-1, with D perhaps matching TRBD2 (6 bases). CDR1 is SQVTM, CDR2 ANQGSEA, per germline. The CDR3 length is 14 residues.